The present entry profiles one T cell receptor (beta chain) with its context. Its antigen is unknown. These data originate in a study of esophageal squamous cell carcinoma under preoperative chemotherapy. Background on the study: Both tumor-infiltrating lymphocytes and peripheral blood T cells were profiled.

Via MiXCR, TCRdb re-called the PCR reads, giving one row per CDR3 protein. This table has around 15,000 distinct CDR3 sequences, 60% appearing once. This sample's time point: before preoperative PTX-NDP chemotherapy. Preoperative chemotherapy with paclitaxel-nedaplatin was given to patients before surgery. Study findings and constraints: Abundant clones tended to shrink rather than expand after paclitaxel-nedaplatin.

The CDR3 runs 15 residues. CDR1 and CDR2 (germline): WNHNN, SYGVQD (reference sequence). V was pared by 11 bases and J by 13 bases, with 23 bases of the junction left unmatched. This receptor was identified in a human donor with esophageal squamous cell carcinoma. The donor label of this sample is uncertain. The sample was gathered from a patient given preoperative chemotherapy. The chain employs TRBV10-1 and TRBJ2-4; TRBD2 agrees at 7 bases. The CDR3 here is CAAGEGRGDPETQYF. The CDR3 DNA reads TGCGCCGCGGGGGAGGGGCGAGGAGACCCAGAGACGCAGTACTTC.